A single sample gave rise to the 11 T cell receptor beta chains below, sequenced in a study of human T cells and chemical hapten exposure. MiXCR, applied by TCRdb to the RACE reads, yields one record per CDR3 protein. Altogether about 98,000 distinct CDR3 sequences are present, about 10% being singletons, with the ten largest covering under 4%. Documented time point: pre-sensitization, week 0. Treatment denoted: therapeutic diphenylcyclopropenone sensitization with weekly scalp DPC. The sequencing used whole blood, collected in connection with sensitization to the hapten diphenylcyclopropenone (DPC). These receptors originate from a woman in her sixties or seventies with alopecia areata. Some clones in this sample may be carry-over from other donors' samples.

The chain joins TRBV20-1 to TRBJ2-1, with 11 bases lining up with TRBD2. This CDR3 region has 15 residues. Germline CDR1 DFQATT, CDR2 SNEGSKA (reference sequence). V lost 4 bases, J lost 5 bases, and 7 bases stayed unmatched. In DNA, the CDR3 is TGCAGTGCTACTTATAGCGGGGGGGCCCACAATGAGCAGTTCTTC. Its protein is CSATYSGGAHNEQFF.

There are a few counts of this clonotype. J is TRBJ2-3 and V is TRBV28, with D unclear. Deletions cut 7 bases from V and 1 base from J, with 9 bases between. This CDR3 region has 13 residues. The V gene's germline CDR1 is MDHEN and CDR2 SYDVKM. CDR3 loop: CASTLEGTDTQYF. The CDR3 DNA reads TGTGCCAGCACGCTCGAGGGCACAGATACGCAGTATTTT.

The CDR3 loop is CASSLGPSGSQETQYF. The CDR3 region has the DNA TGCGCCAGCAGCTTGGGGCCTAGCGGGAGCCAAGAGACCCAGTACTTC. V and J are TRBV5-1 and TRBJ2-5; 10 nucleotides align to TRBD2. The CDR3 length is 16 residues. Unmatched junction bases numbered 3, after V lost 0 bases and J lost 1 base. Germline V gene sequence: CDR1 SGHRS, CDR2 YFSETQ.

The rearrangement joins TRBV7-2 to TRBJ2-1, with no clear D. The CDR3 loop spans 14 amino acids. V was shortened by 5 bases and J by 6 bases, with 14 bases between the two germline ends. Germline CDR1 SGHTA, CDR2 FQGNSA. CDR3 amino acids: CASSVRSGVNEQFF. The CDR3, as DNA: TGTGCCAGCAGCGTAAGATCGGGTGTCAATGAGCAGTTCTTC.

This clonotype was counted ten times or more. The chain combines TRBV11-2 with TRBJ2-5; a possible D gene is TRBD2 (6 bases). Per the germline V gene, CDR1 is SGHAT and CDR2 is FQNNGV. V was cut by 5 bases and J by 2 bases, with 12 bases left in between. The CDR3 loop spans 14 amino acids. CDR3 coding DNA: TGTGCCAGCAGCCGCCGACGGGGGCAAGAGACCCAGTACTTC. Protein sequence: CASSRRRGQETQYF.

This clonotype has a handful of counts. The chain carries TRBV19 and TRBJ2-1; D gene uncertain. V gave up 0 bases and J gave up 8 bases, with 14 bases separating them. From germline, CDR1 is LNHDA and CDR2 SQIVND (reference sequence). This CDR3 is 15 amino acids long. The CDR3 region has the DNA TGTGCCAGTAGTATAGATCTGGGTTTCGAAGATGAGCAGTTCTTC. Translated, it gives CASSIDLGFEDEQFF.

The V and J genes are TRBV6-5 and TRBJ2-2; possibly TRBD1 or TRBD2 for D (5 bases each). The CDR3 contains 15 residues. The V end lost 5 bases, the J end lost 2 bases, and 12 bases lay between the germline ends. The germline V gene encodes CDR1 MNHEY and CDR2 SVGAGI. The CDR3 nucleotides read TGTGCCAGCAGTCGACGGGACCCTAACACCGGGGAGCTGTTTTTT. Amino acids: CASSRRDPNTGELFF.

V gene TRBV19 combines with J gene TRBJ2-2; the D gene is possibly TRBD1 (6 bases). Trimming shortened V by 7 bases and J by 0 bases, and 12 bases separated the two germline ends. The germline V gene encodes CDR1 LNHDA and CDR2 SQIVND (reference sequence). The length of the CDR3 is 15 residues. The CDR3 DNA reads TGTGCCAGTAAGTTGGACAGACCGAACACCGGGGAGCTGTTTTTT. It encodes CASKLDRPNTGELFF.

In the case of this clonotype: A read error may account for a junction end that differs from germline. This chain links TRBV5-1 with TRBJ2-7; tentatively, D is TRBD2 (6 bases). The CDR3 length is 15 residues. In germline, CDR1 is SGHRS, CDR2 YFSETQ. The CDR3 loop is CASTLVGTGAYEQYF. The CDR3, as DNA: TGCGCCAGCACCTTGGTTGGGACGGGAGCCTACGAGCAGTACTTC.

The chain combines TRBV20-1 with TRBJ2-7; 8 positions agree with TRBD1. The CDR3 totals 15 residues. V shed 0 bases, J shed 6 bases, and the junction held 10 bases outside the gene matches. From germline, CDR1 is DFQATT and CDR2 SNEGSKA (reference sequence). This CDR3 reads CSARDRRGTGGEQYF. CDR3 DNA sequence: TGCAGTGCTAGAGATCGGCGAGGGACAGGTGGCGAGCAGTACTTC.

Ten or more counts support this clonotype. V gene TRBV11-2 combines with J gene TRBJ2-1; the match to TRBD1 covers 10 bases. This CDR3 is 14 amino acids long. From germline, CDR1 is SGHAT and CDR2 FQNNGV. With 4 bases clipped from V and 6 bases from J, the junction kept 3 bases outside the gene matches. CDR3 DNA sequence: TGTGCCAGCAGCTGGGACAGGGGTGTCAATGAGCAGTTCTTC. Its protein is CASSWDRGVNEQFF. The variable domain in full, with the rest retrieved from reference TRBV11-2 and TRBJ2-1, is EAGVAQSPRYKIIEKRQSVAFWCNPISGHATLYWYQQILGQGPKLLIQFQNNGVVDDSQLPKDRFSAERLKGVDSTLKIQPAKLEDSAVYLCASSWDRGVNEQFFGPGTRLTVL.